What follows are 18 T cell receptor beta chains derived from one specimen sequenced in a study of human T cells and chemical hapten exposure. TCRdb analysed the RACE reads with MiXCR anew, one entry per CDR3 protein. The table has 60,000 to 80,000 distinct CDR3 sequences, approximately 6.2% seen once; the top ten hold just under 3.5%. Time point given: healthy volunteer bleed at 6 weeks. Unseparated into fractions, whole blood served as the source from which total RNA was extracted. Input material: whole blood. Source of these receptors: a female donor in good health. Some clones in this sample may be carry-over from other donors' samples.

In its sample, this clonotype was seen a few times. The chain carries TRBV14 and TRBJ1-2; no definite D call. The CDR3 loop spans 14 amino acids. CDR1 is SGHDN, CDR2 FVKESK, per germline. V dropped 2 bases and J dropped 7 bases, with 14 bases sitting between them. The CDR3 region is CASSQRGMFSGYTF. DNA for the CDR3: TGTGCCAGCAGCCAACGGGGAATGTTCTCTGGCTACACCTTC.

The rearrangement joins TRBV2 to TRBJ2-3; a possible D gene is TRBD1 (5 bases). CDR1 is SNHLY, CDR2 FYNNEI, per germline. With 7 bases removed from V and 2 bases from J, the gap between germline ends came to 10 bases. The CDR3 is made up of 13 amino acids. CDR3 bases: TGTGCCAGCACTAGGGGCCCCACAGATACGCAGTATTTT. Protein sequence: CASTRGPTDTQYF.

This clonotype appeared many times. The chain has TRBV20-1 and TRBJ1-2; D not resolved. Trimming took 1 base from V and 1 from J, leaving 13 bases between them. CDR1 DFQATT and CDR2 SNEGSKA come from the germline V gene (reference sequence). The CDR3 loop spans 15 amino acids. The CDR3 nucleotides are TGCAGTGCTAGAGCTAATGGGAGGGATAACTATGGCTACACCTTC. Translating gives CSARANGRDNYGYTF.

This clonotype showed up many times. J is TRBJ2-7 and V is TRBV27, with TRBD2 matching over 9 bases. This CDR3 comprises 15 residues. Germline CDR1 is MNHEY and CDR2 is SMNVEV (reference sequence). The J segment lost 3 bases and the V segment lost 5 bases, leaving 8 bases of the junction unmatched. CDR3 in DNA: TGTGCCAGCAGTCTTAGGGGCGGGAGGGACTACGAGCAGTACTTC. This translates into CASSLRGGRDYEQYF.

This clonotype has more than one count but fewer than ten. The chain carries TRBV20-1 and TRBJ2-3; D call uncertain. V was pared by 1 base and J by 2 bases, with 7 bases between. The CDR3 covers 13 residues. Germline CDR1 and CDR2: DFQATT and SNEGSKA (reference sequence). The CDR3 DNA reads as TGCAGTGCTAGAGCCGGAAACACAGATACGCAGTATTTT. Translating gives CSARAGNTDTQYF.

This clonotype was recorded at least ten times. The CDR3 bases are TGTGCCAGCAGTGAAGGAGGGACGTATGTAGTGAACACTGAAGCTTTCTTT. Translated, it gives CASSEGGTYVVNTEAFF. V usage is TRBV2 and J usage is TRBJ1-1, with D possibly being TRBD1 (5 bases). Trimming pared 1 base from V and 0 bases from J, leaving 15 bases between. The germline V gene has CDR1 SNHLY and CDR2 FYNNEI. The CDR3 is made up of 17 amino acids. The full variable domain, its missing parts supplied by reference TRBV2 and TRBJ1-1, is EPEVTQTPSHQVTQMGQEVILRCVPISNHLYFYWYRQILGQKVEFLVSFYNNEISEKSEIFDDQFSVERPDGSNFTLKIRSTKLEDSAMYFCASSEGGTYVVNTEAFFGQGTRLTVV.

This clonotype was counted many times. The rearrangement links TRBV9 to TRBJ1-4, with D perhaps matching TRBD1 (6 bases). V was clipped by 1 base and J by 7 bases, with 11 bases between them. The CDR3 runs 14 residues. Germline values: CDR1 SGDLS, CDR2 YYNGEE. The CDR3 DNA is TGTGCCAGCAGCGTATCACAGGGCGGTGAAAAACTGTTTTTT. Protein sequence: CASSVSQGGEKLFF.

This clonotype was seen many times. CDR3 in DNA: TGTGCCAGCAGCTCCCGCTCGAAGGGGGATACGCAGTATTTT. It yields the protein CASSSRSKGDTQYF. The rearrangement links TRBV11-1 to TRBJ2-3; TRBD1 is a possible D gene (5 bases). Germline assignment: CDR1 SGHAT and CDR2 FQDESV (reference sequence). The CDR3 contains 14 residues. V shed 4 bases and J shed 6 bases, with 14 bases lying between them.

This clonotype showed up many times. The chain uses TRBV20-1 and TRBJ1-5; D not certain. V shed 0 bases and J shed 5 bases, with 11 bases lying between them. Germline V gives CDR1 DFQATT, CDR2 SNEGSKA (reference sequence). The length of the CDR3 is 14 residues. The CDR3 reads CSARDLGGYQPQHF. The CDR3 DNA is TGCAGTGCTAGAGATCTTGGCGGTTATCAGCCCCAGCATTTT.

This clonotype was found many times. The chain combines TRBV20-1 with TRBJ1-1, with D tentatively TRBD1 (5 bases). Deletions cut 5 bases from V and 1 base from J, with 14 bases between. CDR1 DFQATT and CDR2 SNEGSKA come from the germline V gene (reference sequence). The CDR3 length is 14 residues. The chain's CDR3 is CSALNTGWNTEAFF. The CDR3, as DNA: TGCAGTGCTCTTAATACAGGATGGAACACTGAAGCTTTCTTT.

V is TRBV7-8 and J is TRBJ2-7; D perhaps matches TRBD2 (6 bases). V lost 1 base to trimming and J lost 6 bases, with 13 bases between them. The CDR3 has 14 amino acids. Germline V gene data show CDR1 as SGHVS and CDR2 as FQNEAQ. Written as DNA, the CDR3 is TGTGCCAGCAGCTTAGGACTAGTTTCCGGCGAGCAGTACTTC. This codes for CASSLGLVSGEQYF.

This clonotype showed up just a few times. This sequence joins TRBV23-1 and TRBJ2-3; 15 nucleotides align to TRBD2. TRBV23-1 is classed as an ORF, of uncertain function. V trimming: 6 bases; J trimming: 2 bases; junction bases outside the gene matches: 9. The CDR3 is made up of 18 amino acids. The CDR3 is CASRGLAGGLDPTDTQYF. CDR3 bases: TGCGCCAGCAGAGGACTAGCGGGAGGGCTCGACCCCACAGATACGCAGTATTTT.

This clonotype was seen a handful of times. The CDR3 region has the DNA TGCGCCAGCAGCCTAAGGGACTTAGATACGCAGTATTTT. It specifies CASSLRDLDTQYF. This chain joins TRBV5-1 and TRBJ2-3; weak D call: TRBD2 (6 bases). V lost 4 bases, J lost 5 bases, and 11 bases lay in between. There are 13 residues in the CDR3. Germline V gives CDR1 SGHRS, CDR2 YFSETQ.

This clonotype was seen a few times. The chain links TRBV2 to TRBJ2-3; D call uncertain. This CDR3 is 14 amino acids long. Germline V gives CDR1 SNHLY, CDR2 FYNNEI. With 1 base removed from V and 0 bases from J, the gap between germline ends came to 5 bases. The CDR3 protein is CASSEGGSTDTQYF. In DNA form, the CDR3 reads TGTGCCAGCAGTGAAGGGGGAAGCACAGATACGCAGTATTTT.

A few counts support this clonotype. This chain links TRBV5-4 with TRBJ2-3, with 7 positions matching TRBD1. The CDR3 length is 14 residues. The V segment lost 5 bases and the J segment 5 bases; nucleotides outside the gene matches: 8. The germline CDR1 and CDR2 sequences are SGHNT and YYREEE (reference sequence). The CDR3 nucleotides are TGTGCCAGCAGTCCAGGGGGTGTTCAAGATACGCAGTATTTT. Protein product: CASSPGGVQDTQYF.

This clonotype was seen ten or more times. The chain links TRBV7-2 to TRBJ2-3, with no clear D. From germline, CDR1 is SGHTA and CDR2 FQGNSA. The V end was cut by 5 bases, the J end by 4 bases, with 22 bases between. The CDR3 runs 17 residues. The CDR3 coding sequence is TGTGCCAGCAGCCGTAGACTGGTTTCGATGGTGGCAGATACGCAGTATTTT. It specifies CASSRRLVSMVADTQYF. Full variable domain (outside the CDR3, taken from reference TRBV7-2 and TRBJ2-3): GAGVSQSPSNKVTEKGKDVELRCDPISGHTALYWYRQSLGQGLEFLIYFQGNSAPDKSGLPSDRFSAERTGGSVSTLTIQRTQQEDSAVYLCASSRRLVSMVADTQYFGPGTRLTVL.

The V call is TRBV24-1, the J call TRBJ2-1; no clear D gene. Per germline, CDR1 KGHDR and CDR2 SFDVKD. The CDR3 has 16 amino acids. The ends were cut back, 0 bases at V and 8 bases at J, with 16 bases in the middle. The CDR3 DNA is TGTGCCACCAGTGATTTGACGGACCAGAAGGGCCATGAGCAGTTCTTC. Protein product: CATSDLTDQKGHEQFF.

This clonotype has at least ten counts. The chain couples TRBV6-5 to TRBJ1-6; possible D gene TRBD1, 5 bases. This CDR3 is built from 14 residues. V was clipped by 1 base and J by 10 bases, with 11 bases between them. Germline CDR1 reads MNHEY; CDR2 reads SVGAGI. The chain's CDR3 is CASSYLAGRSPLHF. CDR3 DNA sequence: TGTGCCAGCAGTTACTTAGCAGGGCGGTCACCCCTCCACTTT.